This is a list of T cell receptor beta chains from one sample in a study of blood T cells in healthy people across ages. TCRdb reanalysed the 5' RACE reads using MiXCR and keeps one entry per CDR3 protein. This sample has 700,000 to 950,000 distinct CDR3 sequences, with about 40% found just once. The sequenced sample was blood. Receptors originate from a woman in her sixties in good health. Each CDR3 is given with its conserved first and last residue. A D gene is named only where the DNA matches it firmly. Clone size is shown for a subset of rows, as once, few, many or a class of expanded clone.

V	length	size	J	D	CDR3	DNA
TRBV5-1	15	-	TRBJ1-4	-	CASRDPGGSDEKLFF	TGCGCCAGCAGGGATCCGGGGGGTAGTGATGAAAAACTGTTTTTT
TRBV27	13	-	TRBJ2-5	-	CASSFYTQETQYF	TGTGCCAGCAGTTTTTATACGCAAGAGACCCAGTACTTC
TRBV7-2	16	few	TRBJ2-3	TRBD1	CASSLAGTGSTDTQYF	TGTGCCAGCAGCTTAGCCGGGACAGGTAGCACAGATACGCAGTATTTT
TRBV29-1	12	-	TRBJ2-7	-	CSVDRGDYEQYF	TGCAGCGTTGACAGGGGGGACTACGAGCAGTACTTC
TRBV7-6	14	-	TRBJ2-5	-	CASSPDSVRETQYF	TGTGCCAGCAGCCCAGACAGTGTTCGTGAGACCCAGTACTTC
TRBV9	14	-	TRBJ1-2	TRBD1	CASSGEQGARGYTF	TGTGCCAGCAGCGGCGAACAGGGGGCAAGGGGCTACACCTTC
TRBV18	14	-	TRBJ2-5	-	CASSPPPGRETQYF	TGTGCCAGCTCACCACCCCCAGGGCGGGAGACCCAGTACTTC
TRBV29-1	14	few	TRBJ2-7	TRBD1	CSVQGQGSSYEQYF	TGCAGCGTTCAAGGACAGGGATCGTCCTACGAGCAGTACTTC
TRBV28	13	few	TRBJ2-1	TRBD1	CASSPYPGQGEFF	TGTGCCAGCAGTCCATACCCTGGACAGGGGGAGTTCTTC
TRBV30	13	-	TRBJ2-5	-	CAWSVRAFETQYF	TGTGCCTGGAGTGTCCGAGCGTTCGAGACCCAGTACTTC
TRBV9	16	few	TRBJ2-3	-	CASSVGGHGGTDTQYF	TGTGCCAGCAGCGTAGGGGGTCACGGAGGCACAGATACGCAGTATTTT
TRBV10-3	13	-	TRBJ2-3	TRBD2	CAIRGTSVGTQYF	TGTGCCATCAGGGGGACTAGTGTAGGTACGCAGTATTTT
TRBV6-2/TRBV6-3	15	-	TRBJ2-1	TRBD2	CASSWTSGIYNEQFF	TGTGCCAGCAGTTGGACTAGCGGGATTTACAATGAGCAGTTCTTC
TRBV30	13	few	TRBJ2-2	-	CAWSVLGPGELFF	TGTGCCTGGAGTGTACTTGGTCCCGGGGAGCTGTTTTTT
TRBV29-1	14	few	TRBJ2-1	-	CSVEDDGVGNEQFF	TGCAGCGTTGAAGATGATGGAGTGGGGAATGAGCAGTTCTTC
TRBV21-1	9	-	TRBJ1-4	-	CASSRKLFF	TGTGCCAGCAGCAGAAAACTGTTTTTT
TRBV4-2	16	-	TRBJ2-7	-	CASSQPLGSGPLEQYF	TGTGCCAGCAGCCAACCCCTCGGTAGCGGACCCCTAGAGCAGTACTTC
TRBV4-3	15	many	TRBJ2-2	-	CASSHGRQNTGELFF	TGCGCCAGCAGCCATGGGCGACAAAACACCGGGGAGCTGTTTTTT
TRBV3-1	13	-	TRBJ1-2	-	CASSIRSDYGYTF	TGTGCCAGCAGCATCCGGTCCGACTATGGCTACACCTTC
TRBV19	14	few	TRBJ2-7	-	CASSNRDGTYEQYF	TGTGCCAGTAGTAACCGGGACGGGACCTACGAGCAGTACTTC
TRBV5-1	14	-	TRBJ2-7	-	CASSPHQGAYEQYF	TGCGCCAGCAGCCCGCACCAAGGGGCCTACGAGCAGTACTTC
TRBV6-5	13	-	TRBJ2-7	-	CASSRSRGAEQYF	TGTGCCAGCAGTCGCAGTAGGGGTGCCGAGCAGTACTTC
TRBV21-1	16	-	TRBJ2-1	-	CASSKEGGGSYNEQFF	TGTGCCAGCAGCAAAGAAGGGGGGGGGTCCTACAATGAGCAGTTCTTC
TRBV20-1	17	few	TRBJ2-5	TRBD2	CSARPGTSGGPRETQYF	TGCAGTGCTCGTCCCGGGACTAGCGGGGGGCCGCGAGAGACCCAGTACTTC
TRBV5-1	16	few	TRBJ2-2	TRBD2	CASSLAEAGEVGELFF	TGCGCCAGCAGCTTGGCCGAAGCGGGAGAAGTCGGGGAGCTGTTTTTT
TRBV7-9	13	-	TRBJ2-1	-	CASSLSSPNEQFF	TGTGCCAGCAGCTTATCTTCCCCTAATGAGCAGTTCTTC
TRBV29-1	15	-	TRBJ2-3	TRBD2	CSVVPAGGATDTQYF	TGCAGCGTTGTGCCAGCGGGGGGTGCGACAGATACGCAGTATTTT